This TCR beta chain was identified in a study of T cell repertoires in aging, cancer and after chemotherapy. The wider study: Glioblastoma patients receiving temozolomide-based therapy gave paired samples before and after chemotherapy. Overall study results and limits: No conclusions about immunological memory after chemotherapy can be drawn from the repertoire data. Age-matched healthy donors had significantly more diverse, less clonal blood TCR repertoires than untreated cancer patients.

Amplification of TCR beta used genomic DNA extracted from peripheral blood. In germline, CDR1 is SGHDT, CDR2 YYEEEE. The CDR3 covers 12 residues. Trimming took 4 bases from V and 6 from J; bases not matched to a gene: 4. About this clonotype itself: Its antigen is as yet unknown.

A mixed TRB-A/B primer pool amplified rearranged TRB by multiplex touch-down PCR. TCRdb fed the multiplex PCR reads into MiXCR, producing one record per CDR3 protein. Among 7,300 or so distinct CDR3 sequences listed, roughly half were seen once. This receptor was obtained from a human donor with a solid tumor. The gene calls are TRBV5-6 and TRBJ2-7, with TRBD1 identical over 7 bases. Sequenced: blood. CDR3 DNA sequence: TGTGCCAGCAGCCACAGGGACAGCGAGCAGTACTTC. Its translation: CASSHRDSEQYF.